This T cell receptor (beta chain) stems from a study of T cell responses to AZD1222 COVID-19 vaccine. Study background: It was second doses at about 4 or about 12 weeks that were pooled. Study conclusions and caveats: All repertoire sampling was performed exclusively after the peak T cell response. Donors were mostly white British, more females; clonal diversity possibly underestimated.

Some clones are missing from TCRdb's copy, which holds only in-frame ones; the method was immunoSEQ multiplex PCR. The table lists some 170,000 clones, 85% to 90% of them singletons. As regards this clone: Its antigen is unknown.

The sample here was peripheral blood, taken on day 0 of AZD1222 vaccination. The receptor was derived from an adult in good health.

The DNA of the CDR3 is TGTGCCAGCAGCTCGACAGGGTCTAGCTATGGCTACACCTTC. It codes for CASSSTGSSYGYTF. The rearrangement links TRBV7-8 to TRBJ1-2, with 7 nucleotides matching TRBD1. Trimming removed 4 bases from V and 4 bases from J; junction bases left unmatched: 6. This CDR3 comprises 14 residues. Germline CDR1 reads SGHVS; CDR2 reads FQNEAQ.